These T cell receptor beta chains were read from a single sample in a study of blood T cells in healthy people across ages. TCRdb analysed the 5' RACE reads with MiXCR anew, one entry per CDR3 protein. The repertoire has about 680,000 distinct CDR3 sequences, around half of them found once; the top ten carry around a third. The specimen sequenced was blood. The source is a woman aged 55-75 years in good health. CDR3s include the opening cysteine and the closing phenylalanine or tryptophan. Fields, in order: J gene, V gene, D gene, clone size, CDR3 DNA, CDR3 protein. A D gene is named only where the DNA matches it firmly. Rows give clone size only sometimes, using once, few, many, or a class for an expanded clone.

TRBJ2-7 TRBV6-5 TRBD1 NA TGTGCCAGCAGGATCGACAGGGACGGCTACGAGCAGTACTTC CASRIDRDGYEQYF
TRBJ1-5 TRBV12-3/TRBV12-4 TRBD1 NA TGTGCCAGCAGTCCCGGGACAGGGGGCGGTCAGCCCCAGCATTTT CASSPGTGGGQPQHF
TRBJ2-7 TRBV15 NA NA TGTGCCACCAGCAGAGATCGGACTGCGACCTACGAGCAGTACTTC CATSRDRTATYEQYF
TRBJ2-5 TRBV5-4 NA NA TGTGCCAGCAGCTTGGCCGGAACTGGCAGGGGTACCCAGTACTTC CASSLAGTGRGTQYF
TRBJ2-3 TRBV4-3 NA many TGCGCCAGCAGCCAAGAAAATCTGAACTTGGCAGATACGCAGTATTTT CASSQENLNLADTQYF
TRBJ2-3 TRBV4-3 TRBD2 NA TGCGCCAGCAGCCCCCGGGGTGCGGGAGTGGGAGATACGCAGTATTTT CASSPRGAGVGDTQYF
TRBJ1-2 TRBV10-3 NA NA TGTGCCATCAGTGAGGGGCAGGCCGGGAGCTATGGCTACACCTTC CAISEGQAGSYGYTF
TRBJ2-7 TRBV7-2 TRBD1 few TGTGCCAGCAGCTCCTACCGGACAGGGCGCAGCGGGCAGTACTTC CASSSYRTGRSGQYF
TRBJ2-7 TRBV21-1 NA few TGTGCCAGCAGCAAAGAGGTCCCCCGGGAGCCCAAGTCTAGTCCTAAAGGGTACGAGCAGTACTTC CASSKEVPREPKSSPKGYEQYF
TRBJ2-7 TRBV21-1 NA few TGTGCCAGCAGGAAACTCCCTCCCCGGGGATACGAGCAGTACTTC CASRKLPPRGYEQYF
TRBJ1-2 TRBV29-1 NA few TGCAGCGTTGCTCTGTTGGGATATGGCTACACCTTC CSVALLGYGYTF
TRBJ2-1 TRBV24-1 NA NA TGTGCCACCAGTGAGGTTGCCAGCGGGTCTAACAATGAGCAGTTCTTC CATSEVASGSNNEQFF
TRBJ1-1 TRBV27 NA few TGTGCCAGCAGTTTATACCCGCTCTGGGGGGGCACTGAAGCTTTCTTT CASSLYPLWGGTEAFF
TRBJ1-4 TRBV27 NA NA TGTGCCAGCATGAGGTCTGGGCGGGAAAAACTGTTTTTT CASMRSGREKLFF
TRBJ2-1 TRBV6-2/TRBV6-3 NA once TGTGCCAGCAGTTACTCACCCTTTGGTACAGCGCAGTTCTTC CASSYSPFGTAQFF
TRBJ2-7 TRBV28 TRBD2 NA TGTGCCAGCAGTCCGGGACTATCCCACCACGAGCAGTACTTC CASSPGLSHHEQYF
TRBJ2-1 TRBV5-1 NA few TGCGCCACCTCACCTACCCCGGGGTTTGGTGAGCAGTTCTTC CATSPTPGFGEQFF
TRBJ2-3 TRBV11-2 TRBD1 NA TGTGCCAGCAGCTGGGAGGGGACAGGGACCCCAGATACGCAGTATTTT CASSWEGTGTPDTQYF
TRBJ2-7 TRBV7-3 NA NA TGTGCCAGCAGCTTAATGGGGCTGGGCGAGCAGTACTTC CASSLMGLGEQYF
TRBJ2-7 TRBV20-1 TRBD1 few TGCAGTGCCCCGACAGGGCTCCCGTTAGAGCAGTACTTC CSAPTGLPLEQYF
TRBJ2-5 TRBV29-1 TRBD2 NA TGCGGCGTTGTGGGCGGCCTAGCGGGAGGCAATGAGCAGTACTTC CGVVGGLAGGNEQYF
TRBJ2-3 TRBV11-3 NA NA TGTGCCAGCAGCTTAGATTTTGCGGGAAGTGCAGATACGCAGTATTTT CASSLDFAGSADTQYF
TRBJ2-7 TRBV25-1 TRBD2 NA TGTGCCAGCACCGAACGGGGGGACTTCGGCGAGCAGTACTTC CASTERGDFGEQYF
TRBJ1-1 TRBV18 TRBD1 NA TGTGCCAGCTCACCACCGACAGGGGGTGACACTGAAGCTTTCTTT CASSPPTGGDTEAFF
TRBJ2-3 TRBV11-2 NA NA TGTGCCAGCAAACCCACAACACCCACAACAGATACGCAGTATTTT CASKPTTPTTDTQYF
TRBJ2-7 TRBV27 NA many TGTGCCAGCAGTTGGGGAAGGGAGCAGTACTTC CASSWGREQYF
TRBJ2-7 TRBV27 TRBD1 few TGTGCCAGCAGCAAGACAACCGGGACAGGGGGCTCCGAGCAGTACTTC CASSKTTGTGGSEQYF
TRBJ2-1 TRBV25-1 TRBD2 few TGTGCCAGCAGAACCACTAGCGGGAGTATATTTGAGCAGTTCTTC CASRTTSGSIFEQFF
TRBJ2-5 TRBV5-1 NA NA TGCGCCAACAGCCCCTCTAGCGTCCCAGAGACCCAGTACTTC CANSPSSVPETQYF
TRBJ2-1 TRBV14 NA few TGTGCCAGCAGCCAAGGGTGGTACGAGCAGTTCTTC CASSQGWYEQFF
TRBJ1-1 TRBV29-1 TRBD1 NA TGCAGCGTTGAGGGGGGGACAGGTGGACCCCGTAGCGCTTTCTTT CSVEGGTGGPRSAFF
TRBJ2-7 TRBV5-1 NA few TGCGCCAGCGACCTGGACGGGGGTTCCTACGAGCAGTACTTC CASDLDGGSYEQYF
TRBJ1-2 TRBV10-3 NA few TGTGCCATCAGTCAGGGGTACTATGGCTACACCTTC CAISQGYYGYTF
TRBJ2-7 TRBV20-1 TRBD2 few TGCAGTGCAAAACCGGGACTAGCGGGAAACGAGCAGTACTTC CSAKPGLAGNEQYF
TRBJ2-1 TRBV28 TRBD2 NA TGTGCCAGCAGTTTATCGGCGGGACTAGCGGGAGGGACTGAGCAGTTCTTC CASSLSAGLAGGTEQFF
TRBJ2-3 TRBV9 NA NA TGTGCCAGCAGCGTAGAGTGGGGCGGGACGCAGTATTTT CASSVEWGGTQYF
TRBJ2-5 TRBV21-1 NA few TGTGCCAGCGCCGGGCTAGCGGGAGAGCGGGAGACCCAGTACTTC CASAGLAGERETQYF
TRBJ2-1 TRBV2 TRBD2 NA TGTGCCAGCAGTGATAGGGGACTAGCGTTCAATGAGCAGTTCTTC CASSDRGLAFNEQFF
TRBJ2-3 TRBV10-3 TRBD2 few TGTGCCATCAGTGAGTCGTTAGCGGGAGCTGTAGATACGCAGTATTTT CAISESLAGAVDTQYF
TRBJ2-1 TRBV4-1 NA NA TGCGCCAGCAGGGGGGCTAGCTCCTACAATGAGCGGTTCTTC CASRGASSYNERFF
TRBJ2-7 TRBV7-2 TRBD2 NA TGTGCCAGCAGCTACCGGCGGGAGGGGTACGAGCAGTACTTC CASSYRREGYEQYF
TRBJ2-7 TRBV29-1 NA many TGCAGCGTCACCTGGGGTTCCTACGAGCAGTACTTC CSVTWGSYEQYF
TRBJ2-5 TRBV12-3/TRBV12-4 NA NA TGTGCCAGCAGCTACCGGGTCTCCAACAATGAGCAGTACTTC CASSYRVSNNEQYF
TRBJ2-1 TRBV7-2 TRBD2 NA TGTGCCAGCAGCTTAGAGTCTGGGACTAGCGGGAGGAATGAGCAGTTCTTC CASSLESGTSGRNEQFF
TRBJ2-3 TRBV20-1 TRBD2 NA TGCAGTGCTACAGCACTAGCGGGATCAGATACGCAGTATTTT CSATALAGSDTQYF
TRBJ1-5 TRBV7-2 NA NA TGTGCCAGCAGCTTAGTGCAGCGAGGGCTGGGGCCCCAGCATTTT CASSLVQRGLGPQHF
TRBJ2-1 TRBV9 TRBD2 NA TGCGCCAGCAGCGAGGGACTAGTCGGGATTAATGAGCAGTTCTTC CASSEGLVGINEQFF
TRBJ1-6 TRBV28 TRBD1 NA TGTGCCAGCAGTCAAAGCCCCGGGACAGGGGGTGACCCCTATAATTCACCCCTCCACTTT CASSQSPGTGGDPYNSPLHF
TRBJ2-7 TRBV7-2 NA few TGTGCCAGCAGCTTACGGCAGGGGGGATACAATGAGCAGTACTTC CASSLRQGGYNEQYF
TRBJ2-1 TRBV18 TRBD2 NA TGTGCCAGCTCACAGACTAGCGAGAGCCGCAATGAGCAGTTCTTC CASSQTSESRNEQFF
TRBJ2-5 TRBV3-1 TRBD2 once TGTGCCAGCAGCTACCCGGGACTAGTTGGAGAGACCCAGTACTTC CASSYPGLVGETQYF
TRBJ1-1 TRBV5-1 NA NA TGCGCCAGCAGCTGGGCTGGCAGGTCGAACACTGAAGCTTTCTTT CASSWAGRSNTEAFF
TRBJ1-1 TRBV2 NA NA TGTGCCAGCAGTGAGTTTGGGGGTTTCACTGAAGCTTTCTTT CASSEFGGFTEAFF